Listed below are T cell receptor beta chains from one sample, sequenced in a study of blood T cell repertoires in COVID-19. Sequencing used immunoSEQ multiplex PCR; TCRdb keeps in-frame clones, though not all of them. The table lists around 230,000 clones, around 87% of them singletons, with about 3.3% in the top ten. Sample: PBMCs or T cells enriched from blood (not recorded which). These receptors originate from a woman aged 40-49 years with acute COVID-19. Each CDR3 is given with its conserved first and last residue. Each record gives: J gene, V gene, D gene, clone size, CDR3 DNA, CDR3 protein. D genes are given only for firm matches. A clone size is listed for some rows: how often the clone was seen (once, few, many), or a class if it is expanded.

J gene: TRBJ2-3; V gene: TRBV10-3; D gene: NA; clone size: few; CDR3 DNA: TGTGCCATCAGCGCTTATATTGGGTGGGGCGAAGATACGCAGTATTTT; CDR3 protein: CAISAYIGWGEDTQYF
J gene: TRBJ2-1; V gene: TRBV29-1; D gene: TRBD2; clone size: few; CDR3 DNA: TGCAGCGTTGAAGATGGGAATAGCGGGAGTTCCTACAATGAGCAGTTCTTC; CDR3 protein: CSVEDGNSGSSYNEQFF
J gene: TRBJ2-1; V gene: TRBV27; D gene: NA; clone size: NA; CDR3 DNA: TGTGCCAGCAGTTTATCTAGAGGGAATGAGCAGTTCTTC; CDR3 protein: CASSLSRGNEQFF
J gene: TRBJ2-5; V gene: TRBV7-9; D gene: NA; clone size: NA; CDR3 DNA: TGTGCCAGCAGCCCAGGGGCACTGGGAGAGACCCAGTACTTC; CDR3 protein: CASSPGALGETQYF
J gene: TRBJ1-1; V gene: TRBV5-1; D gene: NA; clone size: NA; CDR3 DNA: TGCGCCAGCAGCTTGTCCTCCGTAGCTGAAGCTTTCTTT; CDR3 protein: CASSLSSVAEAFF
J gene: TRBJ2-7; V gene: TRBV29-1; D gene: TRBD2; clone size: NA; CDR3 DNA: TGCAGCGTTGGGGCTAGCGGCTCCTACGAGCAGTACTTC; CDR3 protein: CSVGASGSYEQYF
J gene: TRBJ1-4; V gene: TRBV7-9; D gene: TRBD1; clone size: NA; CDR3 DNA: TGTGCCAGCAGCTTTTCAGGGGGCGCGGGTGAAAAACTGTTTTTT; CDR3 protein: CASSFSGGAGEKLFF
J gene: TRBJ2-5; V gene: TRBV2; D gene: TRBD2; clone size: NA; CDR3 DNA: TGTGCCAGCAGCTCCGGGGGGAAAAATCTCCAAGAGACCCAGTACTTC; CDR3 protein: CASSSGGKNLQETQYF
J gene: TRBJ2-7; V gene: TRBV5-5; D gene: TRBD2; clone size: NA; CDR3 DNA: TGTGCCAGCAGCTTGGGACTAGCGGGAGCGGGCTACGAGCAGTACTTC; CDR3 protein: CASSLGLAGAGYEQYF
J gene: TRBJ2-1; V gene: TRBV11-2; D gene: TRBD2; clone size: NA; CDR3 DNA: TGTGCCAGCAGCCCGGGACTAGCGGGAGTGTATGAGCAGTTCTTC; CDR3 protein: CASSPGLAGVYEQFF
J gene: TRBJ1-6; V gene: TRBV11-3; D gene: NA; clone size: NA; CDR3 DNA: TGTGCCAGCAGCTTAGATTTGAGTAATTCACCCCTCCACTTT; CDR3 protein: CASSLDLSNSPLHF
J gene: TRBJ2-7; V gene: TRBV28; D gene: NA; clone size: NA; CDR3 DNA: TGTGCCAGCAGTTTCCCCTATCAGGGGGGTAGTTACGAGCAGTACTTC; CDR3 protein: CASSFPYQGGSYEQYF
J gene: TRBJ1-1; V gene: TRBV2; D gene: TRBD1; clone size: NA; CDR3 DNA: TGTGCCAGCAGTGGAAGACAGGGGGCTAAGGACACTGAAGCTTTCTTT; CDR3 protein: CASSGRQGAKDTEAFF
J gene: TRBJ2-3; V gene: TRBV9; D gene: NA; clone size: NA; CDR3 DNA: TGTGCCAGCATGCCGGGAGTTACCACAGATACGCAGTATTTT; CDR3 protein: CASMPGVTTDTQYF
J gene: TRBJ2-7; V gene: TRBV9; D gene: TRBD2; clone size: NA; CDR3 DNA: TGTGCCAGCAGCTCTCCCAGGTGGACTAGCGGGATCTCCTCCTACGAGCAGTACTTC; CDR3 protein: CASSSPRWTSGISSYEQYF
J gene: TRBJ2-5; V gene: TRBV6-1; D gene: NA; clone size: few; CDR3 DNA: TGTGCCAGCAGTGATCGGGGAGCGGAGACCCAGTACTTC; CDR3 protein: CASSDRGAETQYF
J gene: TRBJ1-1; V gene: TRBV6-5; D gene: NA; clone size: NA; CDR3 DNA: TGTGCCAGCAGTCAGACTATTGGGGGGTACACTGAAGCTTTCTTT; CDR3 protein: CASSQTIGGYTEAFF
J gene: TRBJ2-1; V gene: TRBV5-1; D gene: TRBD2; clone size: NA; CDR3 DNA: TGCGCCAGCAGCTCCACTAGCGGACCCTCCTACAATGAGCAGTTCTTC; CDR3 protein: CASSSTSGPSYNEQFF
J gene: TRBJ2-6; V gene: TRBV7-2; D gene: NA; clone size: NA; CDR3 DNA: TGTGCCAGCAGCCCCGGGTCTGGGGCCAACGTCCTGACTTTC; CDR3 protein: CASSPGSGANVLTF
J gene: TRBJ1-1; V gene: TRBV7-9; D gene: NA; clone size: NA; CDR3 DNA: TGTGCCAGCAGCTTAGCACCCACCAGGAACACTGAAGCTTTCTTT; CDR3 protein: CASSLAPTRNTEAFF
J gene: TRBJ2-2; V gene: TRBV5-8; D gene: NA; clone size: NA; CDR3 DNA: TGTGCCAGCAGCCCCCCCAGGACCGGGGAGCTGTTTTTT; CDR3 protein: CASSPPRTGELFF
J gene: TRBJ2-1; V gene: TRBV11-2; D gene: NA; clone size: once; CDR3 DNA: TGTGCCAGCAGCTTGCACAGGGGCGGGGACTACAATGAGCAGTTCTTC; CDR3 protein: CASSLHRGGDYNEQFF
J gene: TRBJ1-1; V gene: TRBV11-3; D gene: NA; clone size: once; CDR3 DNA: TGTGCCAGCAGCTTGGTAGCGAGGAGAGTCGCTGAAGCTTTCTTT; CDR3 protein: CASSLVARRVAEAFF
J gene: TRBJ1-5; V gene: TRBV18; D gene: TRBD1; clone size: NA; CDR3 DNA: TGTGCCAGCTCACCAACAACAGGGGGCAGTCAGCCCCAGCATTTT; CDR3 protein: CASSPTTGGSQPQHF
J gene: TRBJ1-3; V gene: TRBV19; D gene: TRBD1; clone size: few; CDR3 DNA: TGTGCCAGTACCTTAATCCGGGACAGGCTTCCGAGCTCTGGAAACACCATATATTTT; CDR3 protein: CASTLIRDRLPSSGNTIYF
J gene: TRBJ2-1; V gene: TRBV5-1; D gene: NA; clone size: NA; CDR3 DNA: TGCGCCAGCAGCTTGGCACTGGACAATGAGCAGTTCTTC; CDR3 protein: CASSLALDNEQFF
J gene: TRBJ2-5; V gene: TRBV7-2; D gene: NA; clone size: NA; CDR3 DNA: TGTGCCAGCAGCTTATATCCCCCCCCAGAGACCCAGTACTTC; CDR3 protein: CASSLYPPPETQYF
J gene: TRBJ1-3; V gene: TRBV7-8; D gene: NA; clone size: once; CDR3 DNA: TGTGCCAGCAGCTTGGGAGGTTCTGGAAACACCATATATTTT; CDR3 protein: CASSLGGSGNTIYF
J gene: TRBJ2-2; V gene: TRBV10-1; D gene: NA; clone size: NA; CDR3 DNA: TGCGCCAGCAGTGATAAATCAGGGTTAATAGCCGGGGAGCTGTTTTTT; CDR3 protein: CASSDKSGLIAGELFF
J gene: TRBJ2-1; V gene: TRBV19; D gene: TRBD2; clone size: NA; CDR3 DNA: TGTGCCAGTAGTATAAGCCCCATATTAGCGGGAGTTACCTACAATGAGCAGTTCTTC; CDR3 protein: CASSISPILAGVTYNEQFF
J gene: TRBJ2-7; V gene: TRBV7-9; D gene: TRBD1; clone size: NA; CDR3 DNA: TGTGCCAGCAGCCCTGGGACAGGGGGATTGGAGCAGTACTTC; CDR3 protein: CASSPGTGGLEQYF
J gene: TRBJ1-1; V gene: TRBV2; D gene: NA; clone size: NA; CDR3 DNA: TGTGCCAGCAGCGTCAACATGAACACTGAAGCTTTCTTT; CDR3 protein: CASSVNMNTEAFF
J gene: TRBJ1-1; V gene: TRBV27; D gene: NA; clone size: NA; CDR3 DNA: TGTGCCAGCAGTTCCTACAGGGCTGAGAACACTGAAGCTTTCTTT; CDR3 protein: CASSSYRAENTEAFF
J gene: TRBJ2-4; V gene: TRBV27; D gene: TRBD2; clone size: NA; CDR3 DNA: TGTGCCAGCAGTCCGGGACTAAGAAACATTCAGTACTTC; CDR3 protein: CASSPGLRNIQYF
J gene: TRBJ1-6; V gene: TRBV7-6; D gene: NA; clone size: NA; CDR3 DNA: TGTGCCAGCAGCTTGTCCGGGACATCTAATTCACCCCTCCACTTT; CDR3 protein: CASSLSGTSNSPLHF
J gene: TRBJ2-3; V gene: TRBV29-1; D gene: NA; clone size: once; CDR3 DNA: TGCAGCGTTGGTCCGGGTCCCTTCAGCACAGATACGCAGTATTTT; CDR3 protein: CSVGPGPFSTDTQYF
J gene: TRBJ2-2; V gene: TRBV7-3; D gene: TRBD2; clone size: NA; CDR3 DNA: TGTGCCAGCAGCTTATTGGGAGGGGACACCGGGGAGCTGTTTTTT; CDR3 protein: CASSLLGGDTGELFF
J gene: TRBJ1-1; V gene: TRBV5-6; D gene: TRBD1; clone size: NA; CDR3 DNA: TGTGCCAGCAGCCGACAGGGGCCGAACACTGAAGCTTTCTTT; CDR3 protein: CASSRQGPNTEAFF
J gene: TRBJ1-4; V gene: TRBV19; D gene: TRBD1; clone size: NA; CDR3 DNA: TGTGCCAGTAGTAGAGGGACAGGAAAAAATGAAAAACTGTTTTTT; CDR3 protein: CASSRGTGKNEKLFF
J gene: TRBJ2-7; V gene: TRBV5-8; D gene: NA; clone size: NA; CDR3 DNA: TGTGCCGGAAGCGGGCAGTTCTACGAGCAGTACTTC; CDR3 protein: CAGSGQFYEQYF
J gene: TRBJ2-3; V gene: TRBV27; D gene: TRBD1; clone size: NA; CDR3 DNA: TGTGCCAGCAGCTGGACAGGGGGTGTCACAGATACGCAGTATTTT; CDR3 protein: CASSWTGGVTDTQYF
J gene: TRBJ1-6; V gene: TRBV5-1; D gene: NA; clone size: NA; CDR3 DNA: TGCGCCAGCAGCTTGGTTGGGGGCTTTAGCTCCTATAATTCACCCCTCCACTTT; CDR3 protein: CASSLVGGFSSYNSPLHF
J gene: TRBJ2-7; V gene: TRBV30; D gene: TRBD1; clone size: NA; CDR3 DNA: TGTGCCTGGAGACGGGGACAGGGGGCGCTGGAGCAGTACTTC; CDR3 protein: CAWRRGQGALEQYF
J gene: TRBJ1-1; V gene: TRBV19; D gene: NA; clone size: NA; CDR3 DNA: TGTGCCAGTAGTATAGGACCGGGGAGGGGCACTGAAGCTTTCTTT; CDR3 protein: CASSIGPGRGTEAFF
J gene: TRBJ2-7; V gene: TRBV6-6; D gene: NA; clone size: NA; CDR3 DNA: TGTGCCAGCAGCGCAAGCGCCTACGAGCAGTACTTC; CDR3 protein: CASSASAYEQYF
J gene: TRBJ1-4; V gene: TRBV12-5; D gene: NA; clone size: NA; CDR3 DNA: TGTGCTAGTGGTTTGGCAGGGGCGAAAAATGAAAAACTGTTTTTT; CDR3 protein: CASGLAGAKNEKLFF
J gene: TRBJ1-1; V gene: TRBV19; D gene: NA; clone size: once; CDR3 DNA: TGTGCCAGTAGTATGGGACGAGGGGGGGAGAACACTGAAGCTTTCTTT; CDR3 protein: CASSMGRGGENTEAFF
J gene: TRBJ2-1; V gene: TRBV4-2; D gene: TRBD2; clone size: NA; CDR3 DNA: TGTGCCAGCAGCCATGTAGTAGCGGGAGGGCCCTACAATGAGCAGTTCTTC; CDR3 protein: CASSHVVAGGPYNEQFF
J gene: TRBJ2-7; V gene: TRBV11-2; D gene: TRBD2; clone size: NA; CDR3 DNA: TGTGCCAGCAGCCGCCCGGGACTAGCCTCGAACGAGCAGTACTTC; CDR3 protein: CASSRPGLASNEQYF
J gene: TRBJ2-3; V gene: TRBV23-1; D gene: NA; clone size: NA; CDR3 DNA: TGCGCCATCATGACAAGGCCCACAGATACGCAGTATTTT; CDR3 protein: CAIMTRPTDTQYF
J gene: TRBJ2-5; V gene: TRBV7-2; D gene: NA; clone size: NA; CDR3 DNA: TGTGCCAGCAGCTTGGTCGCGAGCGGGCAAGAGACCCAGTACTTC; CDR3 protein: CASSLVASGQETQYF
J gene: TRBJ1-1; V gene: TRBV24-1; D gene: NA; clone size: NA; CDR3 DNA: TGTGCCACCAGCAACCCCATAGTGAACACTGAAGCTTTCTTT; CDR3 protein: CATSNPIVNTEAFF
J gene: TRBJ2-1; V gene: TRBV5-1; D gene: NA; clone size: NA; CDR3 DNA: TGCGCCAGCAGCTTGGAGGCTAGGCATGAGCAGTTCTTC; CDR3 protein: CASSLEARHEQFF
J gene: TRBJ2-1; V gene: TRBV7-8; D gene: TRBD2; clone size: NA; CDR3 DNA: TGTGCCAGCAGCTTATATTGGAGCGGGAGTAGGAGGGGGGATGAGCAGTTCTTC; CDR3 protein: CASSLYWSGSRRGDEQFF
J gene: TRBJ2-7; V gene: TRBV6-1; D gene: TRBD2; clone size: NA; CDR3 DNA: TGTGCCAGCAGTGAAGTAGGGGGACTAGCGGGAGCCTCCTACGAGCAGTACTTC; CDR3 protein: CASSEVGGLAGASYEQYF
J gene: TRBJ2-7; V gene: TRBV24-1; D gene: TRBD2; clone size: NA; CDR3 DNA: TGTGCCACCAGTACTAGCGGGAGGGCCCACGAGCAGTACTTC; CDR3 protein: CATSTSGRAHEQYF
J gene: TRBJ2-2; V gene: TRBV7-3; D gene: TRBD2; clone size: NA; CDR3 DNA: TGTGCCAGCAGCCCAGGGACTAGCGGGAAGACACCGAACACCGGGGAGCTGTTTTTT; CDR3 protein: CASSPGTSGKTPNTGELFF
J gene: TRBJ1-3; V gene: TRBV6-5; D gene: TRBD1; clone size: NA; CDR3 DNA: TGTGCCAGCAGACCAGGGGGGACTTATGGAAACACCATATATTTT; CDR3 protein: CASRPGGTYGNTIYF
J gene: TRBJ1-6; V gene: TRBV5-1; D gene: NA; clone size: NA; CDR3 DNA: TGCGCCAGCAGCTTGGGTTTGAACAGGGCTAATTCACCCCTCCACTTT; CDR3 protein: CASSLGLNRANSPLHF
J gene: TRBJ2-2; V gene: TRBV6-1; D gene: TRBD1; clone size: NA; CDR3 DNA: TGTGCCAGCAGTGATTGGACAGGGAGTATCACCGGGGAGCTGTTTTTT; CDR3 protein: CASSDWTGSITGELFF